These 23 T cell receptor beta chains originate from one sample sequenced in a study of T cell repertoires in cytomegalovirus infection. These receptors have no identified antigens. Each CDR3 protein gets one entry after TCRdb re-called the reads with MiXCR. The sample includes roughly 340,000 distinct CDR3 sequences, approximately 32% of them seen just once. Material: cultured PBMCs, obtained from culture after CMV antigen stimulation. These receptors all come from a human donor in good health (CMV status not recorded). Some clones in this sample may be carry-over from other donors' samples.

This chain joins TRBV7-6 and TRBJ2-7, with a tentative D call TRBD2 (5 bases). The CDR3 runs 13 residues. Trimming removed 1 base from V and 3 bases from J, with 7 bases in between. Germline-derived CDR1 and CDR2 are SGHVS and FNYEAQ. CDR3 bases: TGTGCCAGCAGCTTAGGAGAGGGCTACGAGCAGTACTTC. Translated: CASSLGEGYEQYF.

The V call is TRBV28, the J call TRBJ2-4; D tentatively reads TRBD1 or TRBD2 (5 bases each). This CDR3 has 18 amino acids. The germline V gene has CDR1 MDHEN and CDR2 SYDVKM. V shed 4 bases and J shed 0 bases, with 19 bases lying between them. In DNA, the CDR3 is TGTGCCAGCAGTTCCCGACAGAGGGCCTCTCTAGCCAAAAACATTCAGTACTTC. Protein product: CASSSRQRASLAKNIQYF.

Only a few counts were recorded for this clonotype. This chain connects TRBV28 to TRBJ2-7; D not certain. CDR3 length: 13 amino acids. Germline CDR1 and CDR2: MDHEN and SYDVKM. Deletions cut 6 bases from V and 2 bases from J, with 11 bases between. The CDR3 coding sequence is TGTGCCAGCAGCCCTGACGGACCCTACGAGCAGTACTTC. It specifies CASSPDGPYEQYF.

The V call is TRBV7-2, the J call TRBJ2-1; a weak D match, TRBD2 (6 bases). CDR3 size: 13 residues. V dropped 1 base and J dropped 8 bases, with 9 bases sitting between them. The germline V gene encodes CDR1 SGHTA and CDR2 FQGNSA. CDR3: CASSLGWEDEQFF. The CDR3 DNA follows: TGTGCCAGCAGCTTAGGTTGGGAGGATGAGCAGTTCTTC.

The chain is built from TRBV2 and TRBJ2-1; 7 bases line up with TRBD2. CDR3 length equals 15 residues. Germline V gene lookup returns CDR1 SNHLY and CDR2 FYNNEI. The V and J ends lost 11 bases and 1 base, in that order; junction bases with no gene match: 11. The CDR3 here is CAAVGPGLSYNEQFF. DNA for the CDR3: TGTGCCGCAGTCGGCCCGGGACTATCCTACAATGAGCAGTTCTTC. The variable domain in full, completed from reference TRBV2 and TRBJ2-1, reads EPEVTQTPSHQVTQMGQEVILRCVPISNHLYFYWYRQILGQKVEFLVSFYNNEISEKSEIFDDQFSVERPDGSNFTLKIRSTKLEDSAMYFCAAVGPGLSYNEQFFGPGTRLTVL.

This chain joins TRBV27 and TRBJ2-1, with TRBD2 identical over 7 bases. CDR3 size: 15 residues. V dropped 8 bases and J dropped 4; count of bases not matched to a gene: 11. Germline V gives CDR1 MNHEY, CDR2 SMNVEV (reference sequence). The CDR3 DNA follows: TGTGCCAGCGGGGGACGGCTAGCGGCTTACAATGAGCAGTTCTTC. Translated, it gives CASGGRLAAYNEQFF.

This clonotype showed up just a few times. V usage is TRBV7-9 and J usage is TRBJ2-7, with a possible D match to TRBD1 (5 bases). Germline loops: CDR1 SEHNR, CDR2 FQNEAQ (reference sequence). V shed 5 bases and J shed 5 bases, with 16 bases lying between them. The CDR3 covers 14 residues. In DNA, the CDR3 is TGTGCCAGCAGCGGTCTGGCAGGGAACCACGAGCAGTACTTC. Encoded protein: CASSGLAGNHEQYF.

This clonotype was seen ten or more times. The genes are TRBV27 and TRBJ2-2; no definite D call. The CDR3 is 13 amino acids. Between the trimmed V and J ends, which lost 3 bases and 7 bases, there was a span of 9 bases. Germline V gives CDR1 MNHEY, CDR2 SMNVEV (reference sequence). The CDR3 DNA is TGTGCCAGCAGTTTCCCCATTATCGGGGAGCTGTTTTTT. Its translation is CASSFPIIGELFF.

A note on this clonotype: Being one base from a much bigger clone, this may be a read error. The CDR3 sequence is CSTRDNDPGEQYF. The CDR3 DNA is TGTTCCACCCGCGATAATGACCCCGGCGAGCAGTACTTC. The V call is TRBV12-3 or TRBV12-4, the J call TRBJ2-7; D is uncertain. The CDR3 contains 13 residues.

The V call is TRBV4-1, the J call TRBJ2-1; TRBD2 matches at 14 bases. This CDR3 comprises 15 residues. Losses at the gene ends were 1 base for V and 8 bases for J; bases not matched to a gene: 1. Germline lookup yields CDR1 MGHRA and CDR2 YSYEKL. The CDR3 DNA reads as TGCGCCAGCAGCCAAGTGGGACTAGCGGGAGATGAGCAGTTCTTC. The encoded protein is CASSQVGLAGDEQFF.

The rearrangement links TRBV7-6 to TRBJ2-3; 12 positions match TRBD2. Per the germline V gene, CDR1 is SGHVS and CDR2 is FNYEAQ. This CDR3 comprises 15 residues. V lost 5 bases, J lost 5 bases, and 5 bases stayed unmatched. In DNA, the CDR3 is TGTGCCAGCAGCCTGACTAGCGGGAGCCAAGATACGCAGTATTTT. It is translated as CASSLTSGSQDTQYF.

This clonotype came up many times. J is TRBJ2-3 and V is TRBV7-2; 10 bases are a match to TRBD2. Unmatched junction bases numbered 17, after V lost 8 bases and J lost 9 bases. The CDR3 totals 16 residues. The germline gives CDR1 SGHTA, CDR2 FQGNSA. CDR3: CASGEGVAGGTGTQYF. CDR3 DNA: TGTGCCAGCGGAGAAGGAGTAGCGGGAGGAACTGGAACGCAGTATTTT.

CDR3 nucleotide sequence: TGTGCCAGCAGCTTAGGTCAGGCATTCATCGGCAATGAGCAGTTCTTC. It is translated as CASSLGQAFIGNEQFF. The V and J genes are TRBV7-9 and TRBJ2-1; the D is unclear. There are 16 residues in the CDR3. Trimming pared 1 base from V and 6 bases from J, leaving 16 bases between. Germline loops: CDR1 SEHNR, CDR2 FQNEAQ (reference sequence).

This chain connects TRBV24-1 to TRBJ2-4, with D uncertain. The CDR3 loop spans 13 amino acids. The germline V gene has CDR1 KGHDR and CDR2 SFDVKD. V was clipped by 2 bases and J by 7 bases, with 8 bases between them. The CDR3 sequence: CATSDSSYNIQYF. CDR3 nucleotide sequence: TGTGCCACCAGTGATTCTAGTTATAACATTCAGTACTTC.

The sample holds a few counts of this clonotype. J is TRBJ2-7 and V is TRBV6-6; D is uncertain. The CDR3 is 16 amino acids. Trimming took off 3 bases at V and 2 bases at J, with 17 bases between the two ends. Germline loops: CDR1 MNHNY, CDR2 SVGAGI (reference sequence). The CDR3 loop reads CASSYNTTTLTYEQYF. CDR3 DNA: TGTGCCAGCAGTTATAACACTACGACGCTTACCTACGAGCAGTACTTC.

This clonotype was counted many times. The chain uses TRBV7-2 and TRBJ2-7, with D perhaps TRBD2 (5 bases). V lost 4 bases and J lost 3, with 19 bases in between. This CDR3 is 16 amino acids long. Germline CDR1 SGHTA, CDR2 FQGNSA. CDR3 in amino acids: CASSYEGGWRNYEQYF. The CDR3 coding sequence is TGTGCCAGCAGCTACGAGGGCGGGTGGAGAAACTACGAGCAGTACTTC.

In this sample, this clonotype turned up many times. The chain couples TRBV7-3 to TRBJ2-1; TRBD2 agrees at 12 bases. The trim removed 1 base at V and 10 bases at J, leaving 5 bases unmatched. Germline V gene lookup returns CDR1 SGHTA and CDR2 FQGTGA. The CDR3 totals 15 residues. The CDR3 protein is CASSLITSGGQEQFF. CDR3 coding DNA: TGTGCCAGCAGCTTAATAACTAGCGGGGGGCAAGAGCAGTTCTTC.

Of note for this clonotype: One base away lies a much larger clone, so this may be a sequencing read error. The V and J genes are TRBV7-2 and TRBJ2-1; TRBD2 aligns across 10 bases. Germline values: CDR1 SGHTA, CDR2 FQGNSA. With V trimmed by 5 bases and J by 8 bases, 9 bases remained unmatched. The CDR3 extends over 15 amino acids. The DNA of the CDR3 is TGTGCCAGCAGCCGCCAGCGGGAGGGGCGGGATGAGCAGTTCTTC. It is translated as CASSRQREGRDEQFF.

A few counts support this clonotype. This chain joins TRBV6-4 and TRBJ1-1; 12 positions agree with TRBD1. CDR3 length equals 19 residues. Germline loops: CDR1 MRHNA, CDR2 SNTAGT. V was clipped by 2 bases and J by 0 bases; unmatched bases: 10. CDR3 nucleotides: TGTGCCAGCAGTGACCCCAGGGACAGGGGGCGATTCGTGAACACTGAAGCTTTCTTT. Its protein is CASSDPRDRGRFVNTEAFF.

The chain has TRBV19 and TRBJ1-1; D is perhaps TRBD1 (6 bases). CDR1 is LNHDA, CDR2 SQIVND, per germline (reference sequence). The CDR3 has 14 amino acids. V was shortened by 3 bases and J by 0 bases, with 8 bases between the two germline ends. The CDR3 reads CASSIGGLNTEAFF. The DNA of the CDR3 is TGTGCCAGTAGTATCGGGGGCCTGAACACTGAAGCTTTCTTT.

The DNA for the CDR3 is TGTGCCAGCTCACCGTCCGCTAGGGGCTTCTACGAGCAGTACTTC. This encodes CASSPSARGFYEQYF. The rearrangement links TRBV18 to TRBJ2-7; D perhaps matches TRBD1 (5 bases). The CDR3 has 15 amino acids. V was cut by 3 bases and J by 3 bases, with 15 bases left in between. In germline, CDR1 is KGHSH, CDR2 LQKENI.

This sequence joins TRBV11-2 and TRBJ2-7; the D gene is possibly TRBD1 (5 bases). The CDR3 runs 14 residues. Trimming removed 2 bases from V and 3 bases from J, with 11 bases in between. The germline gives CDR1 SGHAT, CDR2 FQNNGV. CDR3 residues: CASSLLRQNYEQYF. CDR3 DNA sequence: TGTGCCAGCAGCTTATTGAGACAGAACTACGAGCAGTACTTC.

The J gene is TRBJ2-7, the V gene TRBV6-2 or TRBV6-3; tentatively, D is TRBD2 (6 bases). CDR3 size: 15 residues. Germline V lookup: CDR1 MNHEY, CDR2 SVGEGT. The V end was cut by 4 bases, the J end by 3 bases, with 16 bases between. The CDR3 sequence is CASSSPNRGGYEQYF. In nucleotides, the CDR3 is TGTGCCAGCAGTTCTCCAAATCGGGGAGGCTACGAGCAGTACTTC.